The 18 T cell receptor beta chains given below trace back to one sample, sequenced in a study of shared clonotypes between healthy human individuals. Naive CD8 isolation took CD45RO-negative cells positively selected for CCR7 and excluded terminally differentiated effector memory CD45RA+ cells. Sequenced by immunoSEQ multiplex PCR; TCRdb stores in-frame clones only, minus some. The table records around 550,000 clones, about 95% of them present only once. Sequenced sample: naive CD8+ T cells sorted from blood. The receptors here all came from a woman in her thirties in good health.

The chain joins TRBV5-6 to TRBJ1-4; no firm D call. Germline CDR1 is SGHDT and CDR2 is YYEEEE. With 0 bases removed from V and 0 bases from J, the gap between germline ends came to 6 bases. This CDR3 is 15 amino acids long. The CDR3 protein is CASSLVAATNEKLFF. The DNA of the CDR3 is TGTGCCAGCAGCTTGGTGGCGGCAACTAATGAAAAACTGTTTTTT.

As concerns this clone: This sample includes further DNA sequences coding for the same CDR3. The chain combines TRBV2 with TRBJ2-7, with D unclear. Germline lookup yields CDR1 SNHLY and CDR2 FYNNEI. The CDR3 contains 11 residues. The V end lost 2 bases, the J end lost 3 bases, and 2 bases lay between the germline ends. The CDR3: CASSERYEQYF. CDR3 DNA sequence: TGTGCCAGCAGTGAACGCTACGAGCAGTACTTC.

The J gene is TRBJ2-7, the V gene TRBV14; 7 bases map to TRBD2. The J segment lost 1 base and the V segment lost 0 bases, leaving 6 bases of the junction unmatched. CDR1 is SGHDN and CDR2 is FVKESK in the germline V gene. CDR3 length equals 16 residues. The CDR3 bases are TGTGCCAGCAGCCAAGATCTGTCTAGCGGTTCCTACGAGCAGTACTTC. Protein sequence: CASSQDLSSGSYEQYF.

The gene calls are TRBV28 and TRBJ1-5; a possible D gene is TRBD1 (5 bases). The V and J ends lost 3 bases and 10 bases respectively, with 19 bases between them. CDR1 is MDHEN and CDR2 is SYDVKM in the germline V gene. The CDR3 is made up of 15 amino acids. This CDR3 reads CASSLLALYDSPQHF. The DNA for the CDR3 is TGTGCCAGCAGTTTGTTGGCTTTGTATGACAGTCCCCAGCATTTT.

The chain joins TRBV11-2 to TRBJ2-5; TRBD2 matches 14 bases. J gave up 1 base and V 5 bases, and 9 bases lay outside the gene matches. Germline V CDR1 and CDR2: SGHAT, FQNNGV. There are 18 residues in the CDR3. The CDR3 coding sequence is TGTGCCAGCAGCGGGGGACTAGCGGGAGCCACCCCCCAAGAGACCCAGTACTTC. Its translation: CASSGGLAGATPQETQYF.

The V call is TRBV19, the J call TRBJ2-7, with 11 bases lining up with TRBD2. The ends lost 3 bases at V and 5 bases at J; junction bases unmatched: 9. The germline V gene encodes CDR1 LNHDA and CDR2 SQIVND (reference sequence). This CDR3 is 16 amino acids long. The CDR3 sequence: CASSILAGGPRDEQYF. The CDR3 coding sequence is TGTGCCAGTAGTATTCTAGCGGGAGGACCACGGGACGAGCAGTACTTC. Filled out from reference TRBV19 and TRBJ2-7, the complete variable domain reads DGGITQSPKYLFRKEGQNVTLSCEQNLNHDAMYWYRQDPGQGLRLIYYSQIVNDFQKGDIAEGYSVSREKKESFPLTVTSAQKNPTAFYLCASSILAGGPRDEQYFGPGTRLTVT.

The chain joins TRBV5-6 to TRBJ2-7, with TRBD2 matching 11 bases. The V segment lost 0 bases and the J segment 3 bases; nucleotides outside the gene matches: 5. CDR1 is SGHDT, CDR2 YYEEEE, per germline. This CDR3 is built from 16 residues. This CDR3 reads CASSLGLAGPLYEQYF. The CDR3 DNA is TGTGCCAGCAGCTTGGGACTAGCGGGACCGCTCTACGAGCAGTACTTC.

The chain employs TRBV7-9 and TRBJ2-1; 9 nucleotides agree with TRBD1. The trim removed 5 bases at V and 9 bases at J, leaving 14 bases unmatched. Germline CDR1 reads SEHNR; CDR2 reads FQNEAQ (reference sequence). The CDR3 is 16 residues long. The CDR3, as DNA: TGTGCCAGCAGCATAACCGGGACAGGGTCTTGGTCTGAGCAGTTCTTC. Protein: CASSITGTGSWSEQFF. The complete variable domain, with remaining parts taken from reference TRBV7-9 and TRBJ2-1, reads DTGVSQNPRHKITKRGQNVTFRCDPISEHNRLYWYRQTLGQGPEFLTYFQNEAQLEKSRLLSDRFSAERPKGSFSTLEIQRTEQGDSAMYLCASSITGTGSWSEQFFGPGTRLTVL.

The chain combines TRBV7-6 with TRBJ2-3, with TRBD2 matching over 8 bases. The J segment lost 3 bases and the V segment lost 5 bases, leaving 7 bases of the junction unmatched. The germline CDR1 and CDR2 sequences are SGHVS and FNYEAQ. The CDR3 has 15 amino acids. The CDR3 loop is CASSKSGGPTDTQYF. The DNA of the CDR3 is TGTGCCAGCAGCAAATCGGGAGGGCCTACAGATACGCAGTATTTT.

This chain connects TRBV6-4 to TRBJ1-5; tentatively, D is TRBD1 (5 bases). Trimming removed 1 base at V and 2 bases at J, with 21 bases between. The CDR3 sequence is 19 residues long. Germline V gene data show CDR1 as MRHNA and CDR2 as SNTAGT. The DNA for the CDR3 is TGTGCCAGCAGTGACTTCCGACACCGGACACCCTCGGGCAATCAGCCCCAGCATTTT. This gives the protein CASSDFRHRTPSGNQPQHF.

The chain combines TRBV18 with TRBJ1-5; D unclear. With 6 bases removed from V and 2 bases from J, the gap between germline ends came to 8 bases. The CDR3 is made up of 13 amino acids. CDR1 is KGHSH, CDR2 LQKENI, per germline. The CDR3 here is CASSEAGNQPQHF. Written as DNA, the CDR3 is TGTGCCAGCTCTGAGGCGGGCAATCAGCCCCAGCATTTT.

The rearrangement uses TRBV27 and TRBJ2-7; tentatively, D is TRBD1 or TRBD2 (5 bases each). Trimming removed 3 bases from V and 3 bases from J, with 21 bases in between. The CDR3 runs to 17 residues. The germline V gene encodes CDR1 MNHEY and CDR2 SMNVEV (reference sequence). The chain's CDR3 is CASSFYGPMGENYEQYF. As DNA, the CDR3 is TGTGCCAGCAGTTTTTACGGGCCGATGGGGGAAAACTACGAGCAGTACTTC.

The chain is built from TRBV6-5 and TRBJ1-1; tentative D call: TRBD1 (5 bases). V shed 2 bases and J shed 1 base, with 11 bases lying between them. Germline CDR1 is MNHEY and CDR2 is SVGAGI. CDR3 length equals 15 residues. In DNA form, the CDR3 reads TGTGCCAGCAGTTACGGCCCCCAGGGGAACACTGAAGCTTTCTTT. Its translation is CASSYGPQGNTEAFF.

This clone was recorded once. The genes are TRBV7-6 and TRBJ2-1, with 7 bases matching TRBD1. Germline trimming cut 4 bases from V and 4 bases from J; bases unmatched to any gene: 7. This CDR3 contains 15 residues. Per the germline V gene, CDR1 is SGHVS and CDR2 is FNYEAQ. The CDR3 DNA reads TGTGCCAGCAGCTCCACAGGGGACCTTTACAATGAGCAGTTCTTC. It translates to CASSSTGDLYNEQFF.

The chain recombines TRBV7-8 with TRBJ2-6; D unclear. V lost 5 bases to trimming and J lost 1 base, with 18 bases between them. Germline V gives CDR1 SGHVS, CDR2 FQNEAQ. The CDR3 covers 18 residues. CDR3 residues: CASSPEAHGSSGANVLTF. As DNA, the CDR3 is TGTGCCAGCAGCCCAGAGGCACACGGGTCGTCTGGGGCCAACGTCCTGACTTTC.

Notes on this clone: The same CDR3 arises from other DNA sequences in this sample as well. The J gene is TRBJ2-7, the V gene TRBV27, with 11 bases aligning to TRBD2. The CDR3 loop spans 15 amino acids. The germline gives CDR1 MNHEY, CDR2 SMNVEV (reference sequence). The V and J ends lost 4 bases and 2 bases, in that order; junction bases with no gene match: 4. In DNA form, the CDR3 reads TGTGCCAGCAGTTCGACTAGCGGGATAACCTACGAGCAGTACTTC. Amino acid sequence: CASSSTSGITYEQYF.

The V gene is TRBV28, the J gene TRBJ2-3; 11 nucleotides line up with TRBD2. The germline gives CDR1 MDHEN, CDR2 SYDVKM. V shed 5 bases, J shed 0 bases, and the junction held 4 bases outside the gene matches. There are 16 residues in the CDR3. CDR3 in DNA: TGTGCCAGCAGTCTAAGGACTAGCGGGAGCACAGATACGCAGTATTTT. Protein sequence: CASSLRTSGSTDTQYF.

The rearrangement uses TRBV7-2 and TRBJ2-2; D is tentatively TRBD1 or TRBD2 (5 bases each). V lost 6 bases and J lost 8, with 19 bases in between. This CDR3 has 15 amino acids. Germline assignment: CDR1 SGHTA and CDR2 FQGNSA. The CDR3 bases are TGTGCCAGCAGTTACCGGGACCCAAGATCGGGGGAGCTGTTTTTT. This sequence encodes CASSYRDPRSGELFF.